This TCR beta chain was captured by sequencing in a study of cytotoxic CD8 clonotypes in ibrutinib-treated CLL. Study-level findings and limits: Samples were collected at differing times from sustained-remission and progressing patients. Public clonotypes, found uncommonly, either contracted or stayed stable on treatment.

This clone appeared once. What it binds is unknown. V was clipped by 0 bases and J by 2 bases; unmatched bases: 6. The germline gives CDR1 SGDLS, CDR2 YYNGEE. The CDR3 extends over 17 amino acids. The repertoire was sequenced with immunoSEQ multiplex PCR; TCRdb's copy has only in-frame clones and lacks some. The sample consists of 130,000 to 150,000 clones, over 60% of them appearing once. TCR beta libraries used 1.5 to 2 micrograms of DNA from cryopreserved PBMCs. This TCR derives from a human donor with chronic lymphocytic leukemia. The chain links TRBV9 to TRBJ2-3, with 10 bases lining up with TRBD2. The specimen comprised PBMCs, sampled after 12 months of ibrutinib treatment. CDR3 nucleotide sequence: TGTGCCAGCAGCGTAGGTCCTAGCGGGAGTGCCACAGATACGCAGTATTTT. Encoded protein: CASSVGPSGSATDTQYF.